These 25 T cell receptor beta chains were all obtained from the same sample, sequenced in a study of T cells in Graves' hyperthyroidism and ophthalmopathy. RNA transcripts provided the source from which TCR beta CDR3 regions were amplified. Using the HTBI primer set, a first-round RT-PCR was run on the TCR CDR3. TCRdb reanalysed the multiplex PCR reads using MiXCR and keeps one entry per CDR3 protein. The table has more than 350,000 distinct CDR3 sequences, 13% to 15% seen once. Sequencing input: blood. These receptors were obtained from a woman aged 60-70 years with Graves' ophthalmopathy.

This clonotype was detected many times. The chain combines TRBV29-1 with TRBJ2-7; 7 positions match TRBD1. The CDR3 runs 11 residues. Germline V gene lookup returns CDR1 SQVTM and CDR2 ANQGSEA. Losses at the gene ends were 7 bases for V and 3 bases for J; bases not matched to a gene: 3. The CDR3 DNA reads TGCAGCGCTGGACAGGACTACGAGCAGTACTTC. Its translation: CSAGQDYEQYF.

V gene TRBV4-1 combines with J gene TRBJ2-5; 7 bases agree with TRBD2. CDR1 and CDR2 (germline): MGHRA, YSYEKL. The CDR3 is made up of 14 amino acids. Trimming at V came to 4 bases and at J to 4 bases, leaving 6 bases not matched to a gene. The CDR3: CASSRLATLETQYF. Written as DNA, the CDR3 is TGCGCCAGCAGCCGACTAGCAACTTTAGAGACCCAGTACTTC.

The rearrangement links TRBV7-9 to TRBJ2-1; 11 nucleotides align to TRBD2. Looked up from germline, CDR1 is SEHNR and CDR2 is FQNEAQ (reference sequence). The V and J ends lost 5 bases and 1 base, in that order; junction bases with no gene match: 13. The CDR3 runs 19 residues. In DNA form, the CDR3 reads TGTGCCAGCAGCCAGACCCCCTTACTAGCGGGAGATTCCTACAATGAGCAGTTCTTC. Translation: CASSQTPLLAGDSYNEQFF.

This clonotype showed up many times. The rearrangement links TRBV4-2 to TRBJ2-1; 7 nucleotides line up with TRBD2. Germline CDR1 and CDR2: LGHNA and YNFKEQ. J lost 2 bases, V lost 0 bases, and 4 bases had no gene match. This CDR3 is built from 16 residues. CDR3 protein: CASSQEAGDPYNEQFF. Written as DNA, the CDR3 is TGTGCCAGCAGCCAAGAGGCGGGAGATCCCTACAATGAGCAGTTCTTC.

The chain carries TRBV7-3 and TRBJ2-3, with a tentative D call TRBD2 (5 bases). The CDR3 length is 13 residues. V lost 5 bases, J lost 2 bases, and 8 bases lay in between. Looked up from germline, CDR1 is SGHTA and CDR2 is FQGTGA. The CDR3 sequence: CASSERNTDTQYF. CDR3 nucleotide sequence: TGTGCCAGCAGCGAGCGGAACACAGATACGCAGTATTTT.

This clonotype was observed many times. V and J are TRBV28 and TRBJ2-1; D is unresolved. Germline V gene data show CDR1 as MDHEN and CDR2 as SYDVKM. V was pared by 3 bases and J by 0 bases, with 6 bases between. CDR3 length: 14 amino acids. CDR3 protein: CASSFGRSYNEQFF. CDR3 bases: TGTGCCAGCAGTTTTGGTCGCTCCTACAATGAGCAGTTCTTC. Supplemented by reference TRBV28 and TRBJ2-1, the full variable domain reads DVKVTQSSRYLVKRTGEKVFLECVQDMDHENMFWYRQDPGLGLRLIYFSYDVKMKEKGDIPEGYSVSREKKERFSLILESASTNQTSMYLCASSFGRSYNEQFFGPGTRLTVL.

This clonotype has only a few counts. This chain links TRBV19 with TRBJ2-1; 7 nucleotides agree with TRBD2. The CDR3 runs 16 residues. V gave up 8 bases and J gave up 1 base; unmatched junction bases: 11. The germline V gene encodes CDR1 LNHDA and CDR2 SQIVND (reference sequence). This CDR3 reads CASREAAVSSYNEQFF. The CDR3 DNA sequence: TGTGCCAGTCGGGAGGCCGCTGTAAGTTCCTACAATGAGCAGTTCTTC.

The sample holds many counts of this clonotype. This chain connects TRBV20-1 to TRBJ2-5; D tentatively reads TRBD1 or TRBD2 (5 bases each). Trimming cost V 3 bases and J 0 bases, with 11 bases left between them. This CDR3 has 14 residues. Germline values: CDR1 DFQATT, CDR2 SNEGSKA (reference sequence). The DNA for the CDR3 is TGCAGTGCTAGGTGGGACCGGTACCAAGAGACCCAGTACTTC. Amino acids: CSARWDRYQETQYF.

This clonotype turned up a few times. A much larger clone lies a single base off, so this may be a read error. V and J are TRBV27 and TRBJ2-7; 7 nucleotides match TRBD2. The trim removed 8 bases at V and 2 bases at J, leaving 9 bases unmatched. The CDR3 runs to 14 residues. Looked up from germline, CDR1 is MNHEY and CDR2 is SMNVEV (reference sequence). In DNA form, the CDR3 reads TGTGCCAGCGGTGGGACTATGGGGGCCTACGAGCAGTACTTC. Translation: CASGGTMGAYEQYF.

V usage is TRBV6-2 or TRBV6-3 and J usage is TRBJ1-1; TRBD1 aligns across 7 bases. V lost 2 bases, J lost 3 bases, and 12 bases stayed unmatched. The germline gives CDR1 MNHEY, CDR2 SVGEGT. The CDR3 consists of 17 residues. The CDR3 here is CASSYPRRGGKYTEAFF. In nucleotides, the CDR3 is TGTGCCAGCAGTTACCCCCGAAGAGGGGGCAAGTACACTGAAGCTTTCTTT.

The chain carries TRBV18 and TRBJ1-1; 8 bases map to TRBD1. Germline loops: CDR1 KGHSH, CDR2 LQKENI. J was trimmed by 0 bases and V by 5 bases; bases with no gene match: 17. CDR3 length equals 19 residues. The CDR3 coding sequence is TGTGCCAGCTCAGTCTTAGGACAGGGCGGTGGGTCCATGAACACTGAAGCTTTCTTT. Its translation is CASSVLGQGGGSMNTEAFF.

This clonotype was detected ten times or more. This chain connects TRBV2 to TRBJ1-2; possibly TRBD1 for D (6 bases). Between the trimmed V and J ends, which lost 6 bases and 4 bases, there was a span of 15 bases. CDR1 and CDR2 from the germline V gene are SNHLY and FYNNEI. The CDR3 consists of 14 residues. The chain's CDR3 is CASREDSRIYGYTF. The CDR3 region has the DNA TGTGCCAGCAGGGAGGACAGCAGGATCTATGGCTACACCTTC.

The V gene is TRBV29-1, the J gene TRBJ1-3, with D uncertain. Germline V lookup: CDR1 SQVTM, CDR2 ANQGSEA. The CDR3 runs to 13 residues. CDR3 sequence reads: CPGVAPPGNTIYF. Here the CDR3 DNA reads TGCCCCGGGGTTGCTCCCCCTGGAAACACCATATATTTT. Using reference TRBV29-1 and TRBJ1-3 for the parts outside the CDR3, the full variable domain is SAVISQKPSRDICQRGTSLTIQCQVDSQVTMMFWYRQQPGQSLTLIATANQGSEATYESGFVIDKFPISRPNLTFSTLTVSNMSPEDSSIYLCPGVAPPGNTIYFGEGSWLTVV.

The chain recombines TRBV11-3 with TRBJ2-7; D is possibly TRBD1 (6 bases). The CDR3 spans 12 residues. V shed 4 bases and J shed 7 bases, with 11 bases lying between them. Germline values: CDR1 SGHNT, CDR2 YENEEA. Here the CDR3 DNA reads TGTGCCAGCAGCTGGGGGCAGGGGGAGCAGTACTTC. Translating it yields CASSWGQGEQYF. Full variable domain (remainder filled in from reference TRBV11-3 and TRBJ2-7): EAGVVQSPRYKIIEKKQPVAFWCNPISGHNTLYWYLQNLGQGPELLIRYENEEAVDDSQLPKDRFSAERLKGVDSTLKIQPAELGDSAVYLCASSWGQGEQYFGPGTRLTVT.

This clonotype was recorded at least ten times. This rearrangement joins TRBV2 to TRBJ2-2; the D gene is possibly TRBD1 (6 bases). The CDR3 consists of 15 residues. Germline lookup yields CDR1 SNHLY and CDR2 FYNNEI. V gave up 7 bases and J gave up 3 bases, with 15 bases separating them. The CDR3, as DNA: TGTGCCAGCAACGGACAGACCCTGGACACCGGGGAGCTGTTTTTT. Translating gives CASNGQTLDTGELFF.

This clonotype was detected only a few times. This chain links TRBV6-2 or TRBV6-3 with TRBJ2-5; D tentatively fits TRBD1 or TRBD2 (5 bases each). Germline V gives CDR1 MNHEY, CDR2 SVGEGT. Trimming took off 7 bases at V and 4 bases at J, with 10 bases between the two ends. CDR3 size: 12 residues. CDR3 DNA sequence: TGTGCCAGCAACCCAGGGACAGAGACCCAGTACTTC. Encoded protein: CASNPGTETQYF.

This clonotype occurred many times. V gene TRBV2 combines with J gene TRBJ2-3, with 12 bases aligning to TRBD2. CDR1 and CDR2 from the germline V gene are SNHLY and FYNNEI. This CDR3 is 18 amino acids long. V gave up 6 bases and J gave up 2 bases; unmatched junction bases: 12. The CDR3 DNA is TGTGCCAGCAGGGAAAGTATCCTAGCGGGAGGGCCCACAGATACGCAGTATTTT. Its translation is CASRESILAGGPTDTQYF. Using reference TRBV2 and TRBJ2-3 for the parts outside the CDR3, the full variable domain is EPEVTQTPSHQVTQMGQEVILRCVPISNHLYFYWYRQILGQKVEFLVSFYNNEISEKSEIFDDQFSVERPDGSNFTLKIRSTKLEDSAMYFCASRESILAGGPTDTQYFGPGTRLTVL.

This clonotype was detected many times. The rearrangement uses TRBV3-1 and TRBJ2-1; TRBD2 matches at 7 bases. The ends lost 1 base at V and 8 bases at J; junction bases unmatched: 8. Germline V gene sequence: CDR1 LGHDT, CDR2 YNNKEL (reference sequence). The CDR3 loop spans 15 amino acids. The CDR3 coding sequence is TGTGCCAGCAGCCAAGGTGGGAGGGCCGTTTATGAGCAGTTCTTC. It is translated as CASSQGGRAVYEQFF.

This clonotype was observed many times. The J gene is TRBJ2-7, the V gene TRBV11-2; D tentatively reads TRBD1 or TRBD2 (5 bases each). Trimming cost V 2 bases and J 0 bases, with 8 bases left between them. The CDR3 loop spans 14 amino acids. Looked up from germline, CDR1 is SGHAT and CDR2 is FQNNGV. CDR3 nucleotides: TGTGCCAGCAGCTTAAGAGGGGACTCCTACGAGCAGTACTTC. Translating gives CASSLRGDSYEQYF.

This clonotype was seen more than once but under ten times. The chain couples TRBV20-1 to TRBJ1-5; no definite D call. This CDR3 region has 15 residues. Germline-derived CDR1 and CDR2 are DFQATT and SNEGSKA (reference sequence). V lost 0 bases and J lost 0, with 9 bases in between. This CDR3 reads CSARDQSYSNQPQHF. For the CDR3, the DNA is TGCAGTGCTAGAGATCAGTCTTATAGCAATCAGCCCCAGCATTTT.

As to this clonotype: This clone may be a read error of a much larger clone one base away. The chain recombines TRBV29-1 with TRBJ2-3; 10 nucleotides line up with TRBD2. The CDR3 contains 15 residues. Trimming took 8 bases from V and 3 from J; bases not matched to a gene: 11. Germline assignment: CDR1 SQVTM and CDR2 ANQGSEA. The CDR3 sequence is CSIPVGSGRTDTQYF. The CDR3 nucleotides are TGCAGCATCCCCGTGGGTAGCGGGAGGACAGATACGCAGTATTTT.

This clonotype showed up many times. The CDR3 sequence: CASSLLNRPEAEAFF. The CDR3 nucleotides are TGTGCCAGCAGTTTACTGAACCGGCCAGAGGCTGAAGCTTTCTTT. The chain employs TRBV28 and TRBJ1-1; D is unresolved. Germline loops: CDR1 MDHEN, CDR2 SYDVKM. This CDR3 is 15 amino acids long. Trimming left V 2 bases short and J 6 bases short, with 16 bases between.

This clonotype occurred many times. The J gene is TRBJ2-5, the V gene TRBV4-1; 13 bases fit TRBD2. With V trimmed by 3 bases and J by 5 bases, 9 bases remained unmatched. Germline V gene lookup returns CDR1 MGHRA and CDR2 YSYEKL. CDR3 length equals 17 residues. The CDR3 DNA is TGCGCCAGCAGCCAGGGAACTAGCGGGAGGGCCAGGGAGACCCAGTACTTC. Amino acids: CASSQGTSGRARETQYF.

This clonotype has at least ten counts. The chain recombines TRBV28 with TRBJ2-7; D unclear. Trimming pared 3 bases from V and 4 bases from J, leaving 4 bases between. Germline V gene lookup returns CDR1 MDHEN and CDR2 SYDVKM. This CDR3 contains 11 residues. The CDR3 sequence: CASSLKYEQYF. The CDR3 DNA sequence: TGTGCCAGCAGTTTGAAGTACGAGCAGTACTTC.

This clonotype was seen repeatedly, ten times or more. This chain joins TRBV6-1 and TRBJ2-3, with D perhaps TRBD2 (5 bases). Germline assignment: CDR1 MNHNS and CDR2 SASEGT. V was shortened by 2 bases and J by 0 bases, with 9 bases between the two germline ends. The CDR3 is 15 residues long. This chain's CDR3 is CASSERAVSTDTQYF. The CDR3 DNA reads as TGTGCCAGCAGTGAAAGAGCGGTGAGCACAGATACGCAGTATTTT.